One and the same sample provided the 21 T cell receptor beta chains below, sequenced in a study of technical replicates of blood from a few donors. TCRdb keeps only in-frame clones here, not all; method: immunoSEQ multiplex PCR. This sample carries 100,000 or so clones, roughly 95% of them seen once, and the ten largest clones take approximately 0.2%. Sequences were obtained from T cells isolated from PBMCs. Every receptor here comes from a human donor in good health.

The CDR3 spells CASSLGTSGVSEQYF. The CDR3 bases are TGTGCCAGCAGCCTTGGGACTAGCGGAGTCAGCGAGCAGTACTTC. V usage is TRBV11-2 and J usage is TRBJ2-7; 11 positions agree with TRBD2. With 5 bases clipped from V and 6 bases from J, the junction kept 9 bases outside the gene matches. Germline V gene lookup returns CDR1 SGHAT and CDR2 FQNNGV. The CDR3 has 15 residues. Full variable domain (remainder filled in from reference TRBV11-2 and TRBJ2-7): EAGVAQSPRYKIIEKRQSVAFWCNPISGHATLYWYQQILGQGPKLLIQFQNNGVVDDSQLPKDRFSAERLKGVDSTLKIQPAKLEDSAVYLCASSLGTSGVSEQYFGPGTRLTVT.

Only one count was recorded for this clone. This chain connects TRBV5-1 to TRBJ2-7; the D is unclear. Germline loops: CDR1 SGHRS, CDR2 YFSETQ. The CDR3 sequence is 14 residues long. Trimming stripped 1 base from V and 1 base from J, with 9 bases between. The CDR3 DNA sequence: TGCGCCAGCAGCTTGACGCAAGCTTCCTACGAGCAGTACTTC. Translating gives CASSLTQASYEQYF. The full variable domain, with the rest looked up from reference TRBV5-1 and TRBJ2-7, is KAGVTQTPRYLIKTRGQQVTLSCSPISGHRSVSWYQQTPGQGLQFLFEYFSETQRNKGNFPGRFSGRQFSNSRSEMNVSTLELGDSALYLCASSLTQASYEQYFGPGTRLTVT.

The V gene is TRBV13, the J gene TRBJ2-5, with TRBD1 as a possible D gene (6 bases). Germline V gene sequence: CDR1 PRHDT, CDR2 FYEKMQ (reference sequence). Trimming removed 4 bases from V and 7 bases from J, with 25 bases in between. This CDR3 has 17 residues. This chain's CDR3 is CASSSSRVQGYVATQYF. Here the CDR3 DNA reads TGTGCCAGCAGCTCATCCCGCGTACAGGGATACGTAGCGACCCAGTACTTC.

DNA for the CDR3: TGTGCCAGCAGCTTGGTGGCCAGCATTTGGGACAGGGGGCCCTCGGCACCCCTCCACTTT. Protein product: CASSLVASIWDRGPSAPLHF. This sequence joins TRBV5-8 and TRBJ1-6; 12 bases are shared with TRBD1. The V and J ends lost 0 bases and 11 bases, in that order; junction bases with no gene match: 18. Germline V lookup: CDR1 SGHTS, CDR2 YDEGEE. This CDR3 contains 20 residues.

This clone was counted a single time. The CDR3 nucleotides are TGTGCCAGCACTAGCAGGGGATCGGGACAGCCCCAGCATTTT. Protein: CASTSRGSGQPQHF. This sequence joins TRBV6-1 and TRBJ1-5; TRBD1 might be the D (6 bases). CDR3 length equals 14 residues. With 7 bases removed from V and 7 bases from J, the gap between germline ends came to 17 bases. Germline V gene data show CDR1 as MNHNS and CDR2 as SASEGT.

This clone was observed once. The genes are TRBV7-9 and TRBJ1-1, with a tentative D call TRBD1 (5 bases). Trimming pared 2 bases from V and 4 bases from J, leaving 14 bases between. CDR1 and CDR2 (germline): SEHNR, FQNEAQ (reference sequence). This CDR3 contains 15 residues. The chain's CDR3 is CASSLPQAFGTEAFF. In DNA form, the CDR3 reads TGTGCCAGCAGCTTACCACAGGCCTTTGGCACTGAAGCTTTCTTT.

The chain employs TRBV11-2 and TRBJ1-2; D is unclear. Trimming stripped 0 bases from V and 5 bases from J, with 19 bases between. Germline V gene sequence: CDR1 SGHAT, CDR2 FQNNGV. This CDR3 region has 17 residues. CDR3 bases: TGTGCCAGCAGCTTAGATCTAATGAGTGCTACCGATTATGGCTACACCTTC. Translated, it gives CASSLDLMSATDYGYTF.

This clone was counted a single time. J is TRBJ1-5 and V is TRBV19, with TRBD1 matching 11 bases. The CDR3 runs to 15 residues. CDR1 and CDR2 from the germline V gene are LNHDA and SQIVND (reference sequence). The junction had 7 bases not matched to a gene; V was cut back by 5 bases and J by 7 bases. The DNA for the CDR3 is TGTGCCAGTAGTTCCTGGACAGGGGGCGGGCAGCCCCAGCATTTT. Encoded protein: CASSSWTGGGQPQHF.

This clone has only one observation. The V call is TRBV5-1, the J call TRBJ1-2, with 12 positions matching TRBD1. V trimming: 7 bases; J trimming: 4 bases; junction bases outside the gene matches: 8. This CDR3 comprises 15 residues. The germline V gene encodes CDR1 SGHRS and CDR2 YFSETQ. CDR3 bases: TGCGCCAGCCAATCCGGGACAGGGGGCAGCTATGGCTACACCTTC. This encodes CASQSGTGGSYGYTF.

The V gene is TRBV4-1, the J gene TRBJ1-3; TRBD1 aligns across 10 bases. Per the germline V gene, CDR1 is MGHRA and CDR2 is YSYEKL. CDR3 length: 18 amino acids. Trimming cost V 1 base and J 2 bases; bases outside gene matches: 8. CDR3 nucleotides: TGCGCCAGCAGCCAAGGAGGATCCGGGACAGGGGCTGGAAACACCATATATTTT. Amino acids: CASSQGGSGTGAGNTIYF.

The gene calls are TRBV23-1 and TRBJ1-6; D perhaps matches TRBD1 (6 bases). TRBV23-1 falls under the ORF class, with uncertain function. V was clipped by 6 bases and J by 9 bases, with 15 bases between them. This CDR3 has 14 amino acids. The CDR3 DNA reads TGCGCCAGCAGCTCGGTCGCAGGGGTTTCACCCCTCCACTTT. It translates to CASSSVAGVSPLHF.

This rearrangement joins TRBV2 to TRBJ1-2; maybe TRBD1 (6 bases). In germline, CDR1 is SNHLY, CDR2 FYNNEI. CDR3 size: 15 residues. Trimming removed 2 bases from V and 0 bases from J, with 10 bases in between. DNA for the CDR3: TGTGCCAGCAGTGAACAGGGGTATCCTAACTATGGCTACACCTTC. Protein: CASSEQGYPNYGYTF.

This chain connects TRBV5-1 to TRBJ2-3; the D is unclear. The CDR3 spans 13 residues. Germline loops: CDR1 SGHRS, CDR2 YFSETQ. The V end was cut by 0 bases, the J end by 5 bases, with 7 bases between. CDR3 bases: TGCGCCAGCAGCTTGGTATCAGAAGATACGCAGTATTTT. It yields the protein CASSLVSEDTQYF. Supplemented by reference TRBV5-1 and TRBJ2-3, the full variable domain reads KAGVTQTPRYLIKTRGQQVTLSCSPISGHRSVSWYQQTPGQGLQFLFEYFSETQRNKGNFPGRFSGRQFSNSRSEMNVSTLELGDSALYLCASSLVSEDTQYFGPGTRLTVL.

The rearrangement uses TRBV18 and TRBJ2-4; possibly TRBD1 for D (5 bases). The CDR3 loop spans 17 amino acids. Trimming took off 2 bases at V and 1 base at J, with 15 bases between the two ends. In germline, CDR1 is KGHSH, CDR2 LQKENI. The CDR3 nucleotides are TGTGCCAGCTCACCAGGCGCAGGGCCTCTTGCCAAAAACATTCAGTACTTC. It translates to CASSPGAGPLAKNIQYF.

This chain links TRBV6-5 with TRBJ1-2; D perhaps matches TRBD1 (5 bases). This CDR3 contains 16 residues. Trimming took off 2 bases at V and 0 bases at J, with 13 bases between the two ends. Germline CDR1 MNHEY, CDR2 SVGAGI. CDR3 DNA sequence: TGTGCCAGCAGTTACGTCCGTCAGGGATCTAACTATGGCTACACCTTC. Translated: CASSYVRQGSNYGYTF.

The chain joins TRBV10-1 to TRBJ2-1, with 8 positions matching TRBD1. The CDR3 is 11 amino acids. From germline, CDR1 is WNHNN and CDR2 SYGVQD (reference sequence). The V and J ends lost 9 bases and 7 bases, in that order; junction bases with no gene match: 2. The CDR3 DNA reads as TGCGCCAGTCGACAGGGGAATGAGCAGTTCTTC. It is translated as CASRQGNEQFF.

The chain carries TRBV4-1 and TRBJ2-2; maybe TRBD2 (7 bases). V lost 4 bases, J lost 3 bases, and 12 bases lay in between. Germline values: CDR1 MGHRA, CDR2 YSYEKL. The CDR3 is made up of 15 amino acids. The CDR3 DNA follows: TGCGCCAGCAGCCGAAAGGGGGGGGACACCGGGGAGCTGTTTTTT. Protein sequence: CASSRKGGDTGELFF.

The CDR3 spells CASSQGLAGYTDTQYF. The DNA for the CDR3 is TGTGCCAGCAGCCAGGGACTAGCGGGATACACAGATACGCAGTATTTT. The chain has TRBV4-2 and TRBJ2-3; 13 nucleotides align to TRBD2. Germline V CDR1 and CDR2: LGHNA, YNFKEQ. The CDR3 is 16 amino acids. Trimming removed 3 bases from V and 2 bases from J; junction bases left unmatched: 2.

The chain has TRBV6-6 and TRBJ1-2; D remains ambiguous. From germline, CDR1 is MNHNY and CDR2 SVGAGI (reference sequence). The CDR3 totals 14 residues. V gave up 5 bases and J gave up 4 bases, with 14 bases separating them. The CDR3 reads CASSTLRRGYGYTF. The DNA for the CDR3 is TGTGCCAGCAGTACCCTCAGACGGGGCTATGGCTACACCTTC.

The chain couples TRBV13 to TRBJ1-1, with D uncertain. V was pared by 3 bases and J by 5 bases, with 13 bases between. The germline gives CDR1 PRHDT, CDR2 FYEKMQ (reference sequence). The CDR3 totals 14 residues. For the CDR3, the DNA is TGTGCCAGCAGCTTCGTCACTAGGCGGACTGAAGCTTTCTTT. Residues: CASSFVTRRTEAFF.

The V call is TRBV18, the J call TRBJ1-2; possibly TRBD1 for D (6 bases). The CDR3 contains 18 residues. Germline V gene data show CDR1 as KGHSH and CDR2 as LQKENI. V was clipped by 0 bases and J by 3 bases, with 20 bases between them. The CDR3 protein is CASSPPRTDPDWDYGYTF. CDR3 DNA: TGTGCCAGCTCACCACCCCGGACAGACCCCGACTGGGACTATGGCTACACCTTC.